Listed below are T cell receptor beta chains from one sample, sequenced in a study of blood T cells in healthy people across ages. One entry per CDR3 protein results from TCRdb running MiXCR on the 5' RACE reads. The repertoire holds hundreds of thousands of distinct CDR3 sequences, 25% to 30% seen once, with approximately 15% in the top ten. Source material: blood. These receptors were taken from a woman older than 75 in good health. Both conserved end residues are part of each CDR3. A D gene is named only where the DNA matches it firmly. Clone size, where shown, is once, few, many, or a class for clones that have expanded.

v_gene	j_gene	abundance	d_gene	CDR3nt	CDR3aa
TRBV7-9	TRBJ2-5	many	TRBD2	TGTGCCAGCAGCTACCGACTAGCGGTGATCCAAGAGACCCAGTACTTC	CASSYRLAVIQETQYF
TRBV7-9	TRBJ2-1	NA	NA	TGTGCCAGCAGCTTAGGGTCGCCAGGAGTCTACAATGAGCAATTCTTC	CASSLGSPGVYNEQFF
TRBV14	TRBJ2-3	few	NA	TGTGCCAGCAGTCATCGAGCGGTGCTATACACAGATACGCAGTATTTT	CASSHRAVLYTDTQYF
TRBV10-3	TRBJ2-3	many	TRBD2	TGTGCCATCAGTGACGGAAATAGCGGGGGAATCACAGATACGCAGTATTTT	CAISDGNSGGITDTQYF
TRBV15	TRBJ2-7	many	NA	TGTGCCACCAGCAGCCCCGGAGGTGGGGGGGCTACCTACGAGCAGTACTTC	CATSSPGGGGATYEQYF
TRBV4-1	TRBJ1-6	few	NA	TGCGCCAGCAGCCCTGCCATACGGAGGAATAATTCACCCCTCCACTTT	CASSPAIRRNNSPLHF
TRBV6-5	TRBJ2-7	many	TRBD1	TGTGCCAGCAGTCGAGCAGGGGGTATCTACGAGCAGTACTTC	CASSRAGGIYEQYF
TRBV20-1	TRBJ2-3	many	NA	TGCAGTGCTAGCCTAAGGTTTGGTACAGATACGCAGTATTTT	CSASLRFGTDTQYF
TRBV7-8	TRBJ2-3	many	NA	TGTGCCAGCAGCATCGCATCCGGGACTTCCACAGATACGCAGTATTTT	CASSIASGTSTDTQYF
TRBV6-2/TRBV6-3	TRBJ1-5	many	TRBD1	TGTGCCAGCAGTTACTTGGACAGGGGTCGGAATCAGCCCCAGCATTTT	CASSYLDRGRNQPQHF
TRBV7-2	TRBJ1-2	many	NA	TGTGCCAGCAGCTCCCCCCGGGGTGGCTATGGCTACACCTTC	CASSSPRGGYGYTF
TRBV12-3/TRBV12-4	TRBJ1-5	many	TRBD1	TGTGCCAGCAGGTTAACAGGGGACCAGCCCCAGCATTTT	CASRLTGDQPQHF
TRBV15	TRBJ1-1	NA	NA	TGTGCCACCAGCCAGGGCAACACTGGAGCTTTCTTT	CATSQGNTGAFF
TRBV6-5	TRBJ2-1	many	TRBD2	TGTGCCAGCAGTTACACCGGACTAGCGGGGGGAAATGAGCAGTTCTTC	CASSYTGLAGGNEQFF
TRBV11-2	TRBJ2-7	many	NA	TGTGCCAGCAGCCCCCGGGCCTCGAGGGGCTACGAGCAGTACTTC	CASSPRASRGYEQYF
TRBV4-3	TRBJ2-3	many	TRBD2	TGCGCCAGCGGGACTAACACAGATACGCAGTATTTT	CASGTNTDTQYF
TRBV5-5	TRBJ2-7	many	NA	TGTGCCAGCAGCTTTGGCCGGGAAGGCTCCTACGAGCAGTACTTC	CASSFGREGSYEQYF
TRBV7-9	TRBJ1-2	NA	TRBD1	TGTGCCAGCAGCGGGGGACAGGGAAATATGGTGGATTACACCTTC	CASSGGQGNMVDYTF
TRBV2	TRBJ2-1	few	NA	TGTGCCAGCAGTGAAACGGCGAGCTCCTACAATGAGCAGTTCTTC	CASSETASSYNEQFF
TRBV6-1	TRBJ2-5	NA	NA	TGTGCCAGCAGTGAATTAGCGTGGGCAGTACGCCAAGAGACCCAGTACTTC	CASSELAWAVRQETQYF
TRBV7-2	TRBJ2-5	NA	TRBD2	TGTGCCAGCAGCCCTTCGACTAGCGGGGCCCCGGAGTACTTC	CASSPSTSGAPEYF
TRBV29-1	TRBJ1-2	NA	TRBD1	TGCAGCGTTGACCCCGGGACAGCTTATGGCTACACCTTC	CSVDPGTAYGYTF
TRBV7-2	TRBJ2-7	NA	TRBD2	TGTGCCAGCAGCTACTTGAGACTAGCGGGGGGAGAGCAGTACTTC	CASSYLRLAGGEQYF
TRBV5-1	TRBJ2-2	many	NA	TGCGCCAGCAGCTTCGGGCATCAGAGCACCGGGGAGCTGTTTTTT	CASSFGHQSTGELFF
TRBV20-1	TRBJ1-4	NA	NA	TGCAGTGCTAGAGGGGGGGGTAGGGAAAAACTGTTTTTT	CSARGGGREKLFF
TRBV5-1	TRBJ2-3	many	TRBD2	TGCGCCAGCAGCTTCGGGAGGACTAGCCTCGAGAGAGATACGCAGTATTTT	CASSFGRTSLERDTQYF
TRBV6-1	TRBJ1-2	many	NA	TGTGCCAGCAGTGAATTGACTAACTATGGCTACACCTTC	CASSELTNYGYTF
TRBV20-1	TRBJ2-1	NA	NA	TGCAGTGCCCCAAGGAGGGGGACGTCCTACGAGCAGTTCTTC	CSAPRRGTSYEQFF
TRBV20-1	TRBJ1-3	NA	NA	TGCAGGCCCCGATTCCGAACAGGGCTGAGCTCTGGAAACACCATATATTTT	CRPRFRTGLSSGNTIYF
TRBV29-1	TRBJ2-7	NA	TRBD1	TGCAGCGTTGCGGGGGACAGGGAAAACTCCTACGAGCAGTACTTC	CSVAGDRENSYEQYF